The entry that follows covers one T cell receptor beta chain sequence. The antigen remains undetermined. CDR1 is SGHRS and CDR2 is YFSETQ in the germline V gene. The CDR3 totals 17 residues. CD45RO-CCR7+CD27+CD95- characterized naive CD8+ T cells. The libraries of TRB cDNA were constructed through 5' RACE using UMI labels. TCRdb re-called the 5' RACE reads and gives one entry per CDR3 protein, without DNA. The sample includes about 150,000 distinct CDR3 sequences. The sample originates from a study of CXCR3-negative and CXCR3-positive naive CD8 T cells. Study-wide results and caveats: Naive CXCR3-positive and CXCR3-negative cells shared similar TRBV-TRBJ usage, unlike memory cells. Naive cells that were CXCR3-positive had more hydrophobic TRB CDR3s (compared with CXCR3-negative naive cells). Comparably high diversity was seen in both naive subsets, and much lower diversity in memory CD8+ cells.

The rearrangement uses TRBV5-1 and TRBJ2-6. Input material: naive CXCR3+ CD8+ T cells from blood. Subset given: CD45RO-CCR7+CD27+CD95- naive CD8+ T cells expressing CXCR3 (TNR3+). The receptor was isolated from a human donor in good health. Some clones in this sample may be carry-over from other donors' samples. The CDR3 loop is CASSLTGRVSGANVLTF.